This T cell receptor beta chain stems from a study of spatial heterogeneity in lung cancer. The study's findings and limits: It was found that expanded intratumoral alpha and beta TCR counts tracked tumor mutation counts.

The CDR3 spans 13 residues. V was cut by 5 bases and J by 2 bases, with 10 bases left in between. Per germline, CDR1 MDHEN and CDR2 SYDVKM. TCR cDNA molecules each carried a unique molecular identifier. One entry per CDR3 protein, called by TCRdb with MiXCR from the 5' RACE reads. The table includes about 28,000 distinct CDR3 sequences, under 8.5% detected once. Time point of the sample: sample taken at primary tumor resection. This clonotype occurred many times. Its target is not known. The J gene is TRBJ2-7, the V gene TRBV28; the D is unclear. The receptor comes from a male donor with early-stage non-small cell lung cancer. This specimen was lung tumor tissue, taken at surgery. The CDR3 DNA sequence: TGTGCCAGCAGTCCACCGGCCACCTACGAGCAGTACTTC. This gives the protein CASSPPATYEQYF.